The present entry profiles one TCR beta chain with its context. The data belong to a study of blood T cell repertoires in COVID-19. Overall study: From T cells, B-cell-depleted T cells, or PBMCs came the material, which was cDNA or gDNA.

The CDR3 spans 16 residues. Participant-given clinical history determined each cohort assignment. Two negative PCRs, clearance, or symptom resolution were required of recovered Cohort 3 donors. Here immunoSEQ multiplex PCR was the method, and the copy in TCRdb shows in-frame clones only, minus some. The sample records over 250,000 clones, around 89% being singletons. The sequenced material came from PBMCs or T cells enriched from blood (not recorded which). This TCR was sampled from a man in his forties or fifties who had recovered from COVID-19. This chain joins TRBV12-1 and TRBJ2-7; TRBD2, the D gene given by the table, was not confirmed from the DNA. TRBV12-1 is deemed a pseudogene. CDR3 nucleotides: TGTGCCAGCAGCTTTGCGCTGTGGGGGGGGGCCTACGAGCAGTACTTC. It yields the protein CASSFALWGGAYEQYF.